These T cell receptor beta chains were read from a single sample in a study of CD8 T cells in Susac syndrome. TCRdb re-analysed the immunoSEQ multiplex PCR reads in MiXCR, keeping a single row per CDR3 protein. Altogether more than 110,000 distinct CDR3 sequences are present, 95% being singletons, with the ten largest covering more than 0.11%. The material sequenced was CD4+ T cells from PBMCs. The source is a human donor with Susac syndrome. The CDR3 runs from the conserved cysteine through the conserved F or W.

j_gene: TRBJ1-2
len: 12
v_gene: TRBV6-5
CDR3aa: CASSSSTRGYTF

j_gene: TRBJ1-1
len: 14
v_gene: TRBV9
CDR3aa: CASSYRDRGGEAFF

j_gene: TRBJ2-1
len: 15
v_gene: TRBV3-1
CDR3aa: CASSQLAGGQGEQFF

j_gene: TRBJ2-4
len: 17
v_gene: TRBV4-1
CDR3aa: CASSQGVARLAKNIQYF

j_gene: TRBJ2-7
len: 13
v_gene: TRBV12-3/TRBV12-4
CDR3aa: CASSSENRVEQYF

j_gene: TRBJ2-3
len: 14
v_gene: TRBV6-6
CDR3aa: CASSYRAGADTQYF

j_gene: TRBJ2-3
len: 13
v_gene: TRBV20-1
CDR3aa: CSGKQGATDTQYF

j_gene: TRBJ1-5
len: 14
v_gene: TRBV20-1
CDR3aa: CSARDPGGGQPQHF

j_gene: TRBJ2-5
len: 12
v_gene: TRBV29-1
CDR3aa: CSAVTPGETQYF

j_gene: TRBJ2-7
len: 15
v_gene: TRBV20-1
CDR3aa: CSASQTGLAGYEQYF

j_gene: TRBJ2-1
len: 15
v_gene: TRBV3-1
CDR3aa: CASSAGTSVYNEQFF

j_gene: TRBJ2-5
len: 13
v_gene: TRBV12-3/TRBV12-4
CDR3aa: CASSFGPQETQYF

j_gene: TRBJ1-5
len: 13
v_gene: TRBV25-1
CDR3aa: CASRAGSNQPQHF

j_gene: TRBJ1-6
len: 15
v_gene: TRBV9
CDR3aa: CASSVGQGNNSPLHF

j_gene: TRBJ1-4
len: 13
v_gene: TRBV15
CDR3aa: CATKSPVGEKLFF

j_gene: TRBJ2-2
len: 15
v_gene: TRBV19
CDR3aa: CASSTGTSNTGELFF

j_gene: TRBJ2-2
len: 12
v_gene: TRBV20-1
CDR3aa: CSASIGAGELFF

j_gene: TRBJ2-3
len: 13
v_gene: TRBV29-1
CDR3aa: CSVRPQSTDTQYF

j_gene: TRBJ1-1
len: 11
v_gene: TRBV29-1
CDR3aa: CSFSPNTEAFF

j_gene: TRBJ2-5
len: 15
v_gene: TRBV9
CDR3aa: CASSVGPTGEETQYF

j_gene: TRBJ1-5
len: 14
v_gene: TRBV12-3/TRBV12-4
CDR3aa: CASSLRTGNQPQHF

j_gene: TRBJ1-1
len: 14
v_gene: TRBV30
CDR3aa: CAWSPKLGVAEAFF

j_gene: TRBJ2-3
len: 17
v_gene: TRBV28
CDR3aa: CASRPQGAGVFTDTQYF

j_gene: TRBJ2-3
len: 12
v_gene: TRBV29-1
CDR3aa: CSVEGHTDTQYF

j_gene: TRBJ1-1
len: 13
v_gene: TRBV29-1
CDR3aa: CSVEAGRATEAFF

j_gene: TRBJ2-7
len: 14
v_gene: TRBV9
CDR3aa: CASSIADRGVEQYF

j_gene: TRBJ1-2
len: 18
v_gene: TRBV5-6
CDR3aa: CASSFRDRGFSANYGYTF

j_gene: TRBJ2-3
len: 13
v_gene: TRBV9
CDR3aa: CASSVYWADTQYF

j_gene: TRBJ2-3
len: 15
v_gene: TRBV12-3/TRBV12-4
CDR3aa: CASSFQRGATDTQYF

j_gene: TRBJ2-1
len: 17
v_gene: TRBV20-1
CDR3aa: CSARDRSTSGWYNEQFF

j_gene: TRBJ2-6
len: 19
v_gene: TRBV5-1
CDR3aa: CASSSGTSGRVSGANVLTF

j_gene: TRBJ2-7
len: 14
v_gene: TRBV11-2
CDR3aa: CASSLGLAIYEQYF

j_gene: TRBJ2-7
len: 15
v_gene: TRBV7-2
CDR3aa: CASRLASGSSYEQYF

j_gene: TRBJ1-5
len: 13
v_gene: TRBV28
CDR3aa: CASSLDSNQPQHF

j_gene: TRBJ2-5
len: 13
v_gene: TRBV23-1
CDR3aa: CASSRGFWETQYF

j_gene: TRBJ2-1
len: 16
v_gene: TRBV12-3/TRBV12-4
CDR3aa: CASSALLAGGQDEQFF

j_gene: TRBJ1-6
len: 17
v_gene: TRBV7-2
CDR3aa: CASSPRWISSYNSPLHF

j_gene: TRBJ1-4
len: 15
v_gene: TRBV7-9
CDR3aa: CASRGQGGTREKLFF

j_gene: TRBJ2-1
len: 13
v_gene: TRBV19
CDR3aa: CASSIPTRTEQFF

j_gene: TRBJ2-7
len: 15
v_gene: TRBV18
CDR3aa: CASSKMTGGSYEQYF

j_gene: TRBJ2-6
len: 12
v_gene: TRBV30
CDR3aa: CAWSLGANVLTF

j_gene: TRBJ1-1
len: 15
v_gene: TRBV20-1
CDR3aa: CSASVRTGGNTEAFF

j_gene: TRBJ1-2
len: 11
v_gene: TRBV7-9
CDR3aa: CASSFHYGYTF

j_gene: TRBJ1-1
len: 15
v_gene: TRBV6-5
CDR3aa: CASRVPGGTNTEAFF

j_gene: TRBJ2-6
len: 15
v_gene: TRBV5-6
CDR3aa: CASSLKGSGANVLTF

j_gene: TRBJ2-5
len: 16
v_gene: TRBV7-2
CDR3aa: CASSLALTSSQETQYF

j_gene: TRBJ2-3
len: 12
v_gene: TRBV20-1
CDR3aa: CSPSGAEDTQYF

j_gene: TRBJ2-5
len: 15
v_gene: TRBV9
CDR3aa: CASSVGTLGQETQYF

j_gene: TRBJ2-5
len: 17
v_gene: TRBV21-1
CDR3aa: CASSKVKGGPPLQTQYF

j_gene: TRBJ2-3
len: 15
v_gene: TRBV5-1
CDR3aa: CASTPDRDSTDTQYF

j_gene: TRBJ2-5
len: 12
v_gene: TRBV12-3/TRBV12-4
CDR3aa: CASSSYRETQYF

j_gene: TRBJ1-2
len: 14
v_gene: TRBV14
CDR3aa: CASSQVGQHYGYTF